This entry lists 5 T cell receptor beta chains sequenced from one sample in a study of blood T cells in healthy people across ages. Then a second PCR, running roughly 7 to 11 cycles, was carried out with a sample-barcoded 5' primer and a J-beta primer mix. TCRdb fed the 5' RACE reads into MiXCR, producing one record per CDR3 protein. The table includes 550,000 to 650,000 distinct CDR3 sequences, 25% to 35% detected once. Sample: blood. Source of these receptors: a woman older than 75 in good health.

The chain is built from TRBV6-1 and TRBJ2-7, with D hard to call. The CDR3 extends over 14 amino acids. The germline V and J ends were trimmed by 2 bases and 0 bases, with 8 bases remaining between them. The V gene's germline CDR1 is MNHNS and CDR2 SASEGT. The CDR3 here is CASSELTDSYEQYF. In DNA, the CDR3 is TGTGCCAGCAGTGAATTAACAGACTCCTACGAGCAGTACTTC.

This clonotype has just a few counts. The CDR3 sequence: CASSYEGKGRGTEAFF. In DNA form, the CDR3 reads TGTGCCAGCAGTTACGAGGGGAAGGGGAGGGGCACTGAAGCTTTCTTT. The genes are TRBV6-2 or TRBV6-3 and TRBJ1-1, with D possibly matching TRBD1 (5 bases). This CDR3 has 16 residues. The germline V gene has CDR1 MNHEY and CDR2 SVGEGT. V lost 2 bases and J 4 bases, leaving 17 bases between the germline ends.

This clonotype was seen a handful of times. With a much larger clone just one base away, this may be a read error. The chain carries TRBV5-1 and TRBJ1-2, with 8 bases that match TRBD1. CDR3 length: 14 amino acids. Germline CDR1 is SGHRS and CDR2 is YFSETQ. The CDR3 coding sequence is TGCGCCAGCGGCTTGCAGGGGGCGCGGGACGGCTACACCTTC. Translation: CASGLQGARDGYTF.

This clonotype was seen at least ten times. This rearrangement joins TRBV20-1 to TRBJ1-1; possible D gene TRBD1, 5 bases. The CDR3 totals 15 residues. Germline CDR1 and CDR2: DFQATT and SNEGSKA (reference sequence). Trimming removed 2 bases from V and 1 base from J, with 14 bases in between. The CDR3 DNA follows: TGCAGTGCTAGAATCCCGGACATATCGAACACTGAAGCTTTCTTT. It encodes CSARIPDISNTEAFF.

The gene calls are TRBV9 and TRBJ1-6; 7 bases fit TRBD1. Germline CDR1 and CDR2: SGDLS and YYNGEE. CDR3 length: 14 amino acids. J gave up 9 bases and V 4 bases, and 7 bases lay outside the gene matches. Written as DNA, the CDR3 is TGTGCCAGCAGCATCAGACAGGGTAGTTCACCCCTCCACTTT. Its protein product is CASSIRQGSSPLHF.